This T cell receptor beta chain was recovered during a study of cytomegalovirus exposure and HLA in healthy donors. Germline-derived CDR1 and CDR2 are ENHRY and SYGVKD. The germline V and J ends were trimmed by 3 bases and 2 bases, with 11 bases remaining between them. The CDR3 sequence is 15 residues long. 13 Jbeta primers and 60 Vbeta primers were used for the PCR. Sequencing was performed with immunoSEQ multiplex PCR; in TCRdb, only in-frame clones are kept and a portion is missing. This table lists 130,000 or so clones. Sequencing used PBMCs. This TCR derives from a woman aged 55 to 70 in good health and CMV-seronegative. This chain uses TRBV10-3 with TRBJ2-1, with TRBD2 as a possible D gene (5 bases). This CDR3 reads CAISDRERAYNEQFF. Here the CDR3 DNA reads TGTGCCATCAGTGACCGGGAACGGGCCTACAATGAGCAGTTCTTC.